This T cell receptor (beta chain) was identified in a study of T cell repertoires in cytomegalovirus infection. About this clonotype: As yet, its antigen is unknown.

V lost 4 bases to trimming and J lost 7 bases, with 19 bases between them. The CDR3 covers 16 residues. Looked up from germline, CDR1 is SGHTA and CDR2 is FQGNSA. TCRdb passed the reads through MiXCR, listing each CDR3 protein once. The data contain about 570,000 distinct CDR3 sequences, around 40% of them singletons. Sequenced here: cultured PBMCs, sampled from culture after CMV antigen stimulation. The clonotype originates from a human donor in good health (CMV status not recorded). Some clones in this sample may be carry-over from other donors' samples. This chain connects TRBV7-2 to TRBJ2-2, with D tentatively TRBD2 (6 bases). The CDR3 loop reads CASSSHLPGAGGELFF. As DNA, the CDR3 is TGTGCCAGCAGCTCACACCTACCGGGAGCTGGCGGGGAGCTGTTTTTT.